The 26 T cell receptor beta chains in this list originate from one sample, sequenced in a study of OX40 agonist ivuxolimab in advanced cancers. Sequenced by immunoSEQ multiplex PCR; TCRdb stores in-frame clones only, minus some. The sample lists approximately 73,000 clones, 80% to 90% occurring once. The sequenced sample was CD4+ or CD8+ T cells sorted from blood, obtained in a trial of the OX40 agonist ivuxolimab. The receptors here all came from an adult with an advanced solid tumor such as melanoma, head and neck, liver or kidney cancer.

This clone showed up just once. The chain joins TRBV2 to TRBJ1-1; D unclear. Germline values: CDR1 SNHLY, CDR2 FYNNEI. Deletions cut 4 bases from V and 4 bases from J, with 13 bases between. The CDR3 is 14 amino acids. This CDR3 is CASSVTGESTEAFF. DNA for the CDR3: TGTGCCAGCAGTGTAACCGGGGAGAGCACTGAAGCTTTCTTT.

The chain combines TRBV11-1 with TRBJ1-1, with 7 bases matching TRBD1. V gave up 3 bases and J gave up 3 bases; unmatched junction bases: 1. CDR3 length: 13 residues. CDR1 is SGHAT and CDR2 is FQDESV in the germline V gene (reference sequence). The CDR3 bases are TGTGCCAGCAGCTTCGGGACAGACACTGAAGCTTTCTTT. Amino acid sequence: CASSFGTDTEAFF.

The chain joins TRBV11-2 to TRBJ2-5; D is unclear. Germline CDR1 and CDR2: SGHAT and FQNNGV. This CDR3 is 14 amino acids long. V was trimmed by 5 bases and J by 2 bases, leaving 12 bases between them. The CDR3 sequence is CASSRPVRQETQYF. CDR3 DNA: TGTGCCAGCAGCCGCCCAGTGAGGCAAGAGACCCAGTACTTC.

A few counts support this clone. The chain has TRBV5-6 and TRBJ1-4; 7 nucleotides agree with TRBD1. CDR3 length: 15 residues. The V gene end was trimmed by 4 bases and the J gene end by 4 bases; junction bases not matched to a gene: 7. Germline CDR1 and CDR2: SGHDT and YYEEEE. CDR3 nucleotides: TGTGCCAGCAGCAAAAGGACAGGTAGTAATGAAAAACTGTTTTTT. Its protein is CASSKRTGSNEKLFF.

This chain's CDR3 is CASSPHPSGGSSYEQYF. The DNA for the CDR3 is TGTGCCAGCAGTCCACATCCTAGCGGGGGTTCGTCCTACGAGCAGTACTTC. This chain connects TRBV28 to TRBJ2-7; 10 positions agree with TRBD2. J gave up 1 base and V 5 bases, and 11 bases lay outside the gene matches. Looked up from germline, CDR1 is MDHEN and CDR2 is SYDVKM. This CDR3 contains 17 residues.

This CDR3 reads CASSSLAGGYPSTDTQYF. CDR3 nucleotides: TGTGCCAGCAGTTCACTAGCGGGGGGTTATCCTAGCACAGATACGCAGTATTTT. The chain recombines TRBV6-4 with TRBJ2-3; 12 bases are shared with TRBD2. The germline V gene has CDR1 MRHNA and CDR2 SNTAGT. Unmatched junction bases numbered 9, after V lost 5 bases and J lost 0 bases. The CDR3 is 18 residues long.

The CDR3 region has the DNA TGTGCCAGCAGTCTTCCGGGACAAACTGGGAACACTGAAGCTTTCTTT. It codes for CASSLPGQTGNTEAFF. The rearrangement uses TRBV2 and TRBJ1-1; tentative D call: TRBD1 (6 bases). Trimming left V 5 bases short and J 1 base short, with 17 bases between. CDR3 length: 16 residues. Germline CDR1 SNHLY, CDR2 FYNNEI.

This chain links TRBV9 with TRBJ1-6, with D possibly matching TRBD1 (5 bases). This CDR3 is 16 amino acids long. From germline, CDR1 is SGDLS and CDR2 YYNGEE. Trimming pared 4 bases from V and 8 bases from J, leaving 19 bases between. CDR3 region: CASSPQGEGSYSPLHF. The CDR3 nucleotides are TGTGCCAGCAGCCCACAAGGGGAGGGGAGTTATTCACCCCTCCACTTT. The full variable domain, in which reference TRBV9 and TRBJ1-6 provide the parts outside the CDR3, is DSGVTQTPKHLITATGQRVTLRCSPRSGDLSVYWYQQSLDQGLQFLIQYYNGEERAKGNILERFSAQQFPDLHSELNLSSLELGDSALYFCASSPQGEGSYSPLHFGNGTRLTVT.

The chain joins TRBV7-9 to TRBJ2-3, with D possibly TRBD1 on 6 matching bases. Trimming removed 5 bases at V and 0 bases at J, with 12 bases between. This CDR3 comprises 15 residues. The germline V gene encodes CDR1 SEHNR and CDR2 FQNEAQ (reference sequence). CDR3 loop: CASSAAGASTDTQYF. The DNA for the CDR3 is TGTGCCAGCAGCGCCGCAGGGGCTAGCACAGATACGCAGTATTTT.

The chain couples TRBV7-4 to TRBJ1-6; 11 bases agree with TRBD1. The CDR3 spans 20 residues. Trimming cost V 1 base and J 6 bases; bases outside gene matches: 14. CDR1 is SGHVT, CDR2 SQSDAQ, per germline. The CDR3 sequence: CASSLGGQGANKLCNSPLHF. CDR3 nucleotides: TGTGCCAGCAGCTTAGGTGGACAGGGGGCGAACAAGCTCTGTAATTCACCCCTCCACTTT.

J is TRBJ1-3 and V is TRBV2; D is ambiguous. The CDR3 extends over 11 amino acids. Germline V gene sequence: CDR1 SNHLY, CDR2 FYNNEI. V gave up 8 bases and J gave up 4 bases, with 6 bases separating them. CDR3 in amino acids: CASSYGNTIYF. The CDR3 coding sequence is TGTGCCAGCTCTTACGGAAACACCATATATTTT.

J is TRBJ1-1 and V is TRBV6-1, with TRBD1 as a possible D gene (6 bases). This CDR3 spans 15 amino acids. The ends were cut back, 8 bases at V and 1 base at J, with 17 bases in the middle. The V gene's germline CDR1 is MNHNS and CDR2 SASEGT. Here the CDR3 reads CASEVLSTGNTEAFF. CDR3 coding DNA: TGTGCCAGCGAGGTCTTGTCGACAGGGAACACTGAAGCTTTCTTT.

This chain connects TRBV7-9 to TRBJ1-5, with no clear D. The CDR3 sequence is 13 residues long. V lost 5 bases to trimming and J lost 2 bases, with 7 bases between them. Germline V gene sequence: CDR1 SEHNR, CDR2 FQNEAQ (reference sequence). The CDR3 here is CASSGEGNQPQHF. The DNA for the CDR3 is TGTGCCAGCAGCGGAGAGGGCAATCAGCCCCAGCATTTT.

The V call is TRBV11-2, the J call TRBJ1-4; D uncertain. There are 16 residues in the CDR3. Germline V lookup: CDR1 SGHAT, CDR2 FQNNGV. V lost 6 bases and J lost 2, with 16 bases in between. CDR3 protein: CASRKAGWETNEKLFF. In nucleotides, the CDR3 is TGTGCCAGCAGAAAGGCGGGGTGGGAGACTAATGAAAAACTGTTTTTT.

This clone was counted between two and nine times. The chain has TRBV18 and TRBJ1-3; D might be TRBD1 (6 bases). Germline CDR1 and CDR2: KGHSH and LQKENI. Between the trimmed V and J ends, which lost 5 bases and 0 bases, there was a span of 17 bases. CDR3 size: 17 residues. The CDR3 DNA follows: TGTGCCAGCTCATCTTCCGGGGGCGCGTCCTCTGGAAACACCATATATTTT. Its translation: CASSSSGGASSGNTIYF.

This clone came up once. This chain links TRBV30 with TRBJ2-7; D unclear. Trimming took off 2 bases at V and 0 bases at J, with 5 bases between the two ends. Looked up from germline, CDR1 is GTSNPN and CDR2 is SVGIG (reference sequence). The CDR3 covers 12 residues. CDR3 sequence (DNA): TGTGCCTGGAGTCCTAACTCCTACGAGCAGTACTTC. Its protein is CAWSPNSYEQYF.

With respect to this clone: Additional DNA sequences in this sample encode the identical CDR3. The chain has TRBV7-3 and TRBJ2-3; no reliable D call. Deletions cut 1 base from V and 6 bases from J, with 5 bases between. Germline CDR1 reads SGHTA; CDR2 reads FQGTGA. The CDR3 covers 12 residues. CDR3 residues: CASSLSGDTQYF. The CDR3 region has the DNA TGTGCCAGCAGCTTAAGCGGTGATACGCAGTATTTT.

The V and J genes are TRBV11-2 and TRBJ1-1; maybe TRBD1 (6 bases). Trimming cost V 5 bases and J 1 base, with 11 bases left between them. CDR1 is SGHAT, CDR2 FQNNGV, per germline. The CDR3 runs to 14 residues. The CDR3 loop is CASSPEGENTEAFF. The CDR3 region has the DNA TGTGCCAGCAGCCCCGAGGGGGAGAACACTGAAGCTTTCTTT.

The table lists this clone with a few counts. DNA of the CDR3: TGTGCCAGCAGTTATCAAGGACAGGGGGCCCACGAGCAGTACTTC. Protein: CASSYQGQGAHEQYF. V is TRBV6-5 and J is TRBJ2-7; 11 nucleotides align to TRBD1. Germline V lookup: CDR1 MNHEY, CDR2 SVGAGI. The CDR3 runs to 15 residues. After removal of 3 bases from V and 5 bases from J, the junction contained 6 bases not matched to a gene.

The chain has TRBV2 and TRBJ2-1, with D perhaps matching TRBD2 (6 bases). The CDR3 runs to 11 residues. The germline V gene encodes CDR1 SNHLY and CDR2 FYNNEI. Trimming pared 6 bases from V and 10 bases from J, leaving 10 bases between. CDR3 nucleotide sequence: TGTGCCAGCAGGCTTAGCGGAGAGCAGTTCTTC. This codes for CASRLSGEQFF.

The rearrangement uses TRBV5-1 and TRBJ2-3; a weak D match, TRBD2 (6 bases). The V gene lost 0 bases and the J gene lost 1 base, with 9 bases spanning the gap. This CDR3 contains 15 residues. The germline gives CDR1 SGHRS, CDR2 YFSETQ. The CDR3 region is CASSLVGGRTDTQYF. Written as DNA, the CDR3 is TGCGCCAGCAGCTTGGTCGGGGGACGCACAGATACGCAGTATTTT.

The chain is built from TRBV7-2 and TRBJ2-1; the match to TRBD1 covers 8 bases. This CDR3 is 16 amino acids long. J was trimmed by 9 bases and V by 3 bases; bases with no gene match: 13. Germline CDR1 SGHTA, CDR2 FQGNSA. CDR3 DNA: TGTGCCAGCAGCTTTTTTGGACAGGGTGGAGGGAGTGAGCAGTTCTTC. This gives the protein CASSFFGQGGGSEQFF.

The count of this clone is one. CDR3 sequence (DNA): TGTGCCAGCAGCAGCTCCGAGGACAGGGTCCCCGAGCAGTACTTC. It yields the protein CASSSSEDRVPEQYF. The chain has TRBV11-1 and TRBJ2-7, with 8 nucleotides matching TRBD1. V was clipped by 5 bases and J by 6 bases; unmatched bases: 12. The germline CDR1 and CDR2 sequences are SGHAT and FQDESV (reference sequence). This CDR3 is 15 amino acids long.

V and J are TRBV28 and TRBJ2-5; TRBD2 matches at 14 bases. The V gene's germline CDR1 is MDHEN and CDR2 SYDVKM. The V and J ends lost 0 bases and 0 bases, in that order; junction bases with no gene match: 3. There are 18 residues in the CDR3. The CDR3 loop is CASSLWGLAGANQETQYF. CDR3 DNA sequence: TGTGCCAGCAGTTTATGGGGACTAGCGGGGGCGAACCAAGAGACCCAGTACTTC.

For the CDR3, the DNA is TGTGCCAGCAGCTTGGGGGCTAACTATGGCTACACCTTC. As protein: CASSLGANYGYTF. V usage is TRBV5-4 and J usage is TRBJ1-2; unclear D gene. Trimming pared 0 bases from V and 0 bases from J, leaving 3 bases between. Germline assignment: CDR1 SGHNT and CDR2 YYREEE (reference sequence). The CDR3 is 13 residues long.

The chain joins TRBV2 to TRBJ1-1; possible D gene TRBD1, 5 bases. In germline, CDR1 is SNHLY, CDR2 FYNNEI. This CDR3 is 14 amino acids long. The germline V and J ends were trimmed by 2 bases and 5 bases, with 12 bases remaining between them. The CDR3 region is CASSEMGVGTEAFF. The CDR3 DNA sequence: TGTGCCAGCAGTGAAATGGGGGTCGGGACTGAAGCTTTCTTT.